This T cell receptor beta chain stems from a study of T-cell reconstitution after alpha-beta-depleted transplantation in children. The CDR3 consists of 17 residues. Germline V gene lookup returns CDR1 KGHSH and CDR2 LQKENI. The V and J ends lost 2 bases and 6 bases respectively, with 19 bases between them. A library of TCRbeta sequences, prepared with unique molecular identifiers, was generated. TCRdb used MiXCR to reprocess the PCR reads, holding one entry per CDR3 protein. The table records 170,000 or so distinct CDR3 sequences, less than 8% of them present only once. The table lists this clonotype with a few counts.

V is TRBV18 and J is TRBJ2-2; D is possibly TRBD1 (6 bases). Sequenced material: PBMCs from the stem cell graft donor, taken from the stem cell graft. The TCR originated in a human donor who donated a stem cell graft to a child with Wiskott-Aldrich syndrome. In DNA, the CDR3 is TGTGCCAGCTCACCAGGGCAGGGGAGAATATCGGCCGGGGAGCTGTTTTTT. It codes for CASSPGQGRISAGELFF.